The T cell receptor (beta chain) under discussion was sequenced for a study of shared clonotypes between healthy human individuals (dated by TCRdb to 2018 to 2021). For context, the study as a whole: A couple of women and a few men aged 18 to 49 years were included in the cohort. Libraries were prepared and TCR repertoires were sequenced by different laboratories using diverse techniques, in order to increase sequencing depth and limit assay-specific biases. Each donor's leukapheresis produced roughly between roughly 0.85 and 10 billion PBMCs. For each donor, CD4 naive and CD4 memory were each given three plates, CD8 naive was given two plates, and CD8 memory was given one plate. Blood TCR repertoires of a handful of healthy adults were deeply sequenced to estimate repertoire size and the extent of clonotype sharing between individuals.

Broad study findings and their caveats: Naive subsets generally had larger estimated clonotype richness than memory subsets. Compared with non-shared clonotypes, clonotypes shared by all four sorted-subset donors had higher generation probabilities. Sharing across a few donors was observed for around 5% of naive CD4, 3% to 3.5% of naive CD8, around 2.5% of memory CD4, and about 0.38% of memory CD8 clonotypes. Because the study included a small number of donors, the genetic and exposure-history diversity represented was limited. Even with the large sequencing depth, rarefaction of the sorted-subset datasets indicated that sequencing was incomplete. Only blood was sampled, and tissue TCR repertoires likely differ from those in blood. Pairwise subsampling led to the expectation that sequencing depth would affect the degree of clonotype sharing among donors.

TCR CDR3 regions were amplified from genomic DNA by multiplex PCR using the deep immunoSEQ assay. Extracted genomic DNA from each cell subset was distributed evenly across all wells of several immunoSEQ 96-well plates, and each plate was treated as a replicate. For sorted subsets, approximately 200 ng of genomic DNA, equivalent to tens of thousands of T cell genomes, went into each replicate PCR. The purified libraries were quantified using a Qubit 3.0 fluorometer, sized with a Bioanalyzer 2100, and then quantified again using the KAPA Library Quantification kit. Every immunoSEQ 96-well plate was sequenced on a dedicated single-read 150-cycle Illumina NextSeq 550 flow cell. The paper's processing steps were these. Because the immunoSEQ output held only junctional sequences and lacked quality scores, the filtering could not match the filtering applied to full-length reads. Sequences were annotated with PyIR, a Python wrapper for IgBLAST v1.9, and V/J genes and CDR3 were assigned using IMGT germline references. Reads were filtered out if the reads had weak V/J assignments (E-value above 1e-6), no CDR3, stop codons, out-of-frame junctions, or ambiguous translated residues. V3J clonotypes were defined as sequences sharing the same inferred V gene, J gene, and CDR3 amino acid sequence. To compute the percentage overlap between repertoires, the number of shared unique clonotypes was divided by the size of the smaller repertoire. Repertoire richness was assessed with RTK rarefaction, the Chao1 estimator, and Recon v2.1 estimates of unobserved clonotypes. Generation probabilities were computed with OLGA for all TCRbeta clonotypes obtained by the gDNA method from four donors. TCRdb obtained this table from immuneACCESS and retained in-frame rearrangements with V and J assigned. These tables miss some clones; where compared with another copy, unresolved V genes account for less than half of the shortfall, and the remainder is unexplained. D and trimming come from the DNA, and the V and J calls and clone size come from that table. Present in this sample are a few million clones, around 95% of which were seen just once. The ten largest clones add up to more than 0.1% of the sample.

Reading the germline V gene gives CDR1 SNHLY and CDR2 FYNNEI. V and J are trimmed by 4 bases and 4 bases, and the gene matches miss 6 bases of the junction. Taken from cysteine to phenylalanine, the CDR3 has 14 residues. Only the CDR3 part of the read is kept: 42 bases, read in frame from the first base. This clone was detected once. The target of this receptor is not known. The input lacks base qualities; no much larger clone sits a single base away. Donors were healthy HIV-negative adults with no recently reported acute infections or vaccinations. All donors were Caucasian adults living in Nashville, Tennessee, USA. Magnetic negative selection was used to enrich CD4+ T cells, after which naive cells were positively selected on CD45RA and the negative fraction became the memory subset. Blood was collected by leukapheresis, and PBMCs were isolated by Ficoll-Histopaque density gradient centrifugation and then cryopreserved in liquid nitrogen vapor phase. Analytical flow cytometry was used to check the purity and quantity of each magnetically sorted T cell population. Each sorted fraction had its genomic DNA isolated and then quantified by UV absorbance on a Nanodrop 2000c.

The receptor comes from a man younger than 35 in good health. The V and J genes are TRBV2 and TRBJ1-1; 7 bases in the junction line up with TRBD1. Sequencing was performed on naive CD4+ T cells sorted from blood. In light of the paper, this sample's cell subset or site label describes: CD45RA+ positively selected. Read as DNA, the sequence is TGTGCCAGCAGTGCCGGGACAGTCCCCACTGAAGCTTTCTTT. This is translated as CASSAGTVPTEAFF.